This T cell receptor (beta chain) was observed in a study of T-cell reconstitution after alpha-beta-depleted transplantation in children. Unique molecular identifiers were used to barcode this TCRbeta library. Each CDR3 protein gets one entry after TCRdb re-called the PCR reads with MiXCR. The profile shows 600,000 to 700,000 distinct CDR3 sequences, 13% of them singletons. The sample in question was PBMCs, obtained before TCRalphabeta/CD19-depleted stem cell transplant. This TCR was sampled from a girl aged 2-10 years with congenital amegakaryocytic thrombocytopenia, due to receive a stem cell transplant.

The chain's CDR3 is CASSLTVGDSYNEQFF. For the CDR3, the DNA is TGCGCCAGCAGCTTGACCGTAGGGGACTCCTACAATGAGCAGTTCTTC. The chain has TRBV5-1 and TRBJ2-1; D is possibly TRBD1 (5 bases). CDR3 length: 16 residues. V dropped 1 base and J dropped 0 bases, with 11 bases sitting between them. Germline CDR1 is SGHRS and CDR2 is YFSETQ.